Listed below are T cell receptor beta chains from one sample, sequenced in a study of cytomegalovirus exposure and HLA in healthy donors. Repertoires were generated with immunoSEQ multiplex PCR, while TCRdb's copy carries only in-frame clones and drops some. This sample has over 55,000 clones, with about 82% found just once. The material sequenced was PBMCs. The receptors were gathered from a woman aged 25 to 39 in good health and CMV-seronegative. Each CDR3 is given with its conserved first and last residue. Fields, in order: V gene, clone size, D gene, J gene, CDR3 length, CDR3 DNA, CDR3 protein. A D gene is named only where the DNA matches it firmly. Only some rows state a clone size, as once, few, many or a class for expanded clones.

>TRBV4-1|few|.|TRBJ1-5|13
TGCGCCAGCAGCCAAGATGGCTGGCAGCCCCAGCATTTT
CASSQDGWQPQHF
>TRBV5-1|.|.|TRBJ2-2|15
TGCGCCAGCAGCTTGATTAGCGCCTACACCGGGGAGCTGTTTTTT
CASSLISAYTGELFF
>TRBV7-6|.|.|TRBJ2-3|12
TGTGCCAGCAGCTCGGTCTCGGATACGCAGTATTTT
CASSSVSDTQYF
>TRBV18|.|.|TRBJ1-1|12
TGTGCCAGCTCAGCCGACGGACTTGAAGCTTTCTTT
CASSADGLEAFF
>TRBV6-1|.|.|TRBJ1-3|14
TGTGCCAGCAGTATCAGGGGCTCTGGAAACACCATATATTTT
CASSIRGSGNTIYF
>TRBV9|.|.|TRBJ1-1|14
TGTGCCAGCAGCGTGAGCGACCAGAACACTGAAGCTTTCTTT
CASSVSDQNTEAFF
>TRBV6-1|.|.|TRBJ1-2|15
TGTGCCAGCAGTGAATCGGACAACCCCGTCTATGGCTACACCTTC
CASSESDNPVYGYTF
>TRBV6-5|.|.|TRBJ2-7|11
TGTGCCAGCACCAACGCGTACGAGCAGTACTTC
CASTNAYEQYF
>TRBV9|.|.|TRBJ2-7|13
TGTGCCAGCAGCGTACAGGGTGGGTACGAGCAGTACTTC
CASSVQGGYEQYF
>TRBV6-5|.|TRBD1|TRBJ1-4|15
TGTGCCAGCAGTTTCGGACAGGGTGGTAATGAAAAACTGTTTTTT
CASSFGQGGNEKLFF
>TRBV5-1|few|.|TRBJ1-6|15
TGCGCCAGCAGCTCACGGTCCTCAGGGAATTCACCCCTCCACTTT
CASSSRSSGNSPLHF
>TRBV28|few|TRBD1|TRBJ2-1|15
TGTGCCAGCAGCTCCGGGACAGCGTCCTACAATGAGCAGTTCTTC
CASSSGTASYNEQFF
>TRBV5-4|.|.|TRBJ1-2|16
TGTGCCAGCAGCTTGGTTGGCCCGCTCCCTCTTTATGGCTACACCTTC
CASSLVGPLPLYGYTF
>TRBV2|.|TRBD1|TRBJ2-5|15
TGTGCCAGCAGCCCGGACAGGGCCCTCCAAGAGACCCAGTACTTC
CASSPDRALQETQYF
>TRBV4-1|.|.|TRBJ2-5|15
TGCGCCAGCAGCCAAGATCAGGGCTCTCAAGAGACCCAGTACTTC
CASSQDQGSQETQYF
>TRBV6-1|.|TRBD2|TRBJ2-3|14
TGTGCCAGCAGCGGACTAGCGGACACAGATACGCAGTATTTT
CASSGLADTDTQYF